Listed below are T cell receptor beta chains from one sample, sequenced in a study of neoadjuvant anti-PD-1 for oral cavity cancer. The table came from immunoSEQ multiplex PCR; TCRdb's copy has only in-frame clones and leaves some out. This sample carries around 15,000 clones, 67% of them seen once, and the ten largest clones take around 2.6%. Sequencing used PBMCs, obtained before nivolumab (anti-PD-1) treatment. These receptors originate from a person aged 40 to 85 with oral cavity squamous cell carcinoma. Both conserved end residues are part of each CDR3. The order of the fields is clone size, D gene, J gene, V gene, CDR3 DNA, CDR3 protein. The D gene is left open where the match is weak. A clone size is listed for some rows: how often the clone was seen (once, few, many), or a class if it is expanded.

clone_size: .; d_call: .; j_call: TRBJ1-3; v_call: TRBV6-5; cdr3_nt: TGTGCCAGCAAGACAGAGAGCTCTGGAAACACCATATATTTT; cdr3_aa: CASKTESSGNTIYF
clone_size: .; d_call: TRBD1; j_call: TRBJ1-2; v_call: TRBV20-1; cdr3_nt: TGCAGTGCTCCAGGGGGCTACGGCTACACCTTC; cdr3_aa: CSAPGGYGYTF
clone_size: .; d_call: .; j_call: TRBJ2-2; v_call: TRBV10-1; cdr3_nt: TGCGCCAGCAGCGTTGGGGTATCAGGGGAGCTGTTTTTT; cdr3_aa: CASSVGVSGELFF
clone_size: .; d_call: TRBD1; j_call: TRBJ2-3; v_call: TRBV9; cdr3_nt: TGTGCCAGCAGCGTAGGTGACAGGGGTGTACCCACAGATACGCAGTATTTT; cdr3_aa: CASSVGDRGVPTDTQYF
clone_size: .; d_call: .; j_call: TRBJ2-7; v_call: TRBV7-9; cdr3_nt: TGTGCCAGCAGCTTAGGCGCGGGCTCCTACGAGCAGTACTTC; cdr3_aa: CASSLGAGSYEQYF
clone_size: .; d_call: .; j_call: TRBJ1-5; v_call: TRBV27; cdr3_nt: TGTGCCAGCAGCGACCGGGGGAAGGGACAGCCCCAGCATTTT; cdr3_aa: CASSDRGKGQPQHF
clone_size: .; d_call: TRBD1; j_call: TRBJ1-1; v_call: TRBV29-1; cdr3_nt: TGCAGCGTTGAACTGACAGGGTCTGAAGCTTTCTTT; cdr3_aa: CSVELTGSEAFF
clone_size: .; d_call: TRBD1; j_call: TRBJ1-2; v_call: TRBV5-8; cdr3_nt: TGTGCCAGCAGTCAGGGACAGAACTATGGCTACACCTTC; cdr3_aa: CASSQGQNYGYTF
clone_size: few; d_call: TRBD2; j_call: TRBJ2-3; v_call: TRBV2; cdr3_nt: TGTGCCAGCAGTGAGGGATATAGCGGGAGAGCAGATACGCAGTATTTT; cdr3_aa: CASSEGYSGRADTQYF
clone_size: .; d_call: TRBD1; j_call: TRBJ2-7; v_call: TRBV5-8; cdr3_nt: TGTGCCAGCAGCTTGGAAAGTCGGATGGGACAGGGGGGCGAGCAGTACTTC; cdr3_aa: CASSLESRMGQGGEQYF
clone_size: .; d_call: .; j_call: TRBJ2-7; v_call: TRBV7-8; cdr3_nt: TGTGCCAGCAGCTTAGAGGTAGCGAGTTCCTACGAGCAGTACTTC; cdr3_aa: CASSLEVASSYEQYF
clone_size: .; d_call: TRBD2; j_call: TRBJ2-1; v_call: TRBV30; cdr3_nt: TGTGCCTGGAGTGTGGCGCTAGCGGGCCCCAATGAGCAGTTCTTC; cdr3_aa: CAWSVALAGPNEQFF
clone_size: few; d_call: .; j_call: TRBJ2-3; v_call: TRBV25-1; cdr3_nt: TGTGCCAGCAGTGAACGGGGGTTTTACACAGATACGCAGTATTTT; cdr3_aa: CASSERGFYTDTQYF
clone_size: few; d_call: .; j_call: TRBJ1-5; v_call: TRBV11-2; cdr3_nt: TGTGCCAGCCTGGGGTGGCAGCCCCAGCATTTT; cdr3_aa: CASLGWQPQHF
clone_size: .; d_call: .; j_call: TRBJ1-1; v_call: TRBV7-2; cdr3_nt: TGTGCCAGCAGCTCCAACAGGGAAGGGGCTTTCTTT; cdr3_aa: CASSSNREGAFF
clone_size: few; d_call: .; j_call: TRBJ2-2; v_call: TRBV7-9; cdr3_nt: TGTGCCAGCAGCTTTCAGGCCACCACCGGGGAGCTGTTTTTT; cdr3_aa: CASSFQATTGELFF
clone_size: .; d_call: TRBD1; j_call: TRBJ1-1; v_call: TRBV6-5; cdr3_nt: TGTGCCAGCAGCCCGGACAGGCGGGGCCAAGCTTTCTTT; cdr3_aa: CASSPDRRGQAFF
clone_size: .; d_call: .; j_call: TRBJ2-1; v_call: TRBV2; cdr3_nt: TGTGCCAGCAGCCCCGGACCGAACAATGAGCAGTTCTTC; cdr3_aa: CASSPGPNNEQFF
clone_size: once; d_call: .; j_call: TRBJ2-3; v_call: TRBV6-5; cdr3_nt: TGTGCCAGCAGGTTCAGGGGCACAGATACGCAGTATTTT; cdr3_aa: CASRFRGTDTQYF
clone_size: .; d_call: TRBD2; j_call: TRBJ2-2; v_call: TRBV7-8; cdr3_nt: TGTGCCAGCAGCCCGGGACTAGCGGGTAGTACCGGGGAGCTGTTTTTT; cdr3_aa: CASSPGLAGSTGELFF
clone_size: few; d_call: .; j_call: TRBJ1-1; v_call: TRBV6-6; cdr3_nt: TGTGCCAGCAGTTACGGGGACACTGAAGCTTTCTTT; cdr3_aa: CASSYGDTEAFF
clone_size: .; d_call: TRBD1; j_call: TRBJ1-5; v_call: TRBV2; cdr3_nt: TGTGCCAGCAGTGCCGAGACAGGGTTGGTGAGGGGACAGCCCCAGCATTTT; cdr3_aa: CASSAETGLVRGQPQHF
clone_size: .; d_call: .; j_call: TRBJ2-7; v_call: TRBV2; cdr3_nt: TGTGCCAGCAGTGACTTCACAGTCTACGAGCAGTACTTC; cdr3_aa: CASSDFTVYEQYF
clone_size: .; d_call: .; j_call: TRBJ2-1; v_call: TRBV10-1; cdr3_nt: TGCGCCAGCAGTGACAGGCTTTCCTACAATGAGCAGTTCTTC; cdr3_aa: CASSDRLSYNEQFF
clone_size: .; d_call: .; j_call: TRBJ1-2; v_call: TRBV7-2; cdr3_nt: TGTGCCAGCAGCTTAAGCGCAGACTATGGCTACACCTTC; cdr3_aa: CASSLSADYGYTF
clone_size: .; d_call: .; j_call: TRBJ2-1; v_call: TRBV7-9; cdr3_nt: TGTGCCAGCAGCTTAGCGATAGGGGGAAGCGGCGAGCAGTTCTTC; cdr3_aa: CASSLAIGGSGEQFF
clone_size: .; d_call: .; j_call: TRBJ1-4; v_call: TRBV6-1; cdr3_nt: TGTGCCAGCAGGAACAGGGAGTCTAATGAAAAACTGTTTTTT; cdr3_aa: CASRNRESNEKLFF
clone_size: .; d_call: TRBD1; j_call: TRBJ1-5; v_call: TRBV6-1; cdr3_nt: TGTGCCAGCAGGGGGGACAGACAACTAAATCAGCCCCAGCATTTT; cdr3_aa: CASRGDRQLNQPQHF
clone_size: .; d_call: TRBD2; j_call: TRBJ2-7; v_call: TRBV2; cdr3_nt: TGTGCCAGCAGGCGAGGGACTAGCGGGAGGGCCGGCGCCGAGCAGTACTTC; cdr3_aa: CASRRGTSGRAGAEQYF
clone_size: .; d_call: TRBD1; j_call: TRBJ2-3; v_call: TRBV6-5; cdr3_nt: TGTGCCAGCAGTAAGACAGGGATGGGCACAGATACGCAGTATTTT; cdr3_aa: CASSKTGMGTDTQYF
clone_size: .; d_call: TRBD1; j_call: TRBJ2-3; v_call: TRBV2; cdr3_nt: TGTGCCAGCACCCCCGGGACAGTTAGCACAGATACGCAGTATTTT; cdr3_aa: CASTPGTVSTDTQYF
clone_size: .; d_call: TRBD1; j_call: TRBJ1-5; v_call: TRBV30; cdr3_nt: TGTGCCTGGGAACCGGGACAGGGCCTAGTGAATCAGCCCCAGCATTTT; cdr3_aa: CAWEPGQGLVNQPQHF
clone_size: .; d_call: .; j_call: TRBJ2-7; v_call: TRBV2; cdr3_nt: TGTGCCAGCAGACTAAGGGACTCCGCGGGTGACGAGCAGTACTTC; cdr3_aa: CASRLRDSAGDEQYF
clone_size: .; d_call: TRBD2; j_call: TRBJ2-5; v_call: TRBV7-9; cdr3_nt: TGTGCCAGCAGCTTAGGAACTAGCGGGAGTGAGACCCAGTACTTC; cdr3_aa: CASSLGTSGSETQYF
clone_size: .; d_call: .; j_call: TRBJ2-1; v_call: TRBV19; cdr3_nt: TGTGCCAGTAGTCCCGACTATATAGCTGAGCAGTTCTTC; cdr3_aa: CASSPDYIAEQFF
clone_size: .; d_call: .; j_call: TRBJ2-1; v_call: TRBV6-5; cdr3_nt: TGTGCCAGCAGCTCTAGACAGAATGAGCAGTTCTTC; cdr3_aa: CASSSRQNEQFF
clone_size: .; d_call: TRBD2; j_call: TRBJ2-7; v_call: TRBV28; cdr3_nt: TGTGCCAGCAGTGGAAGACTAGCGGGAGGATTATACGAGCAGTACTTC; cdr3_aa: CASSGRLAGGLYEQYF
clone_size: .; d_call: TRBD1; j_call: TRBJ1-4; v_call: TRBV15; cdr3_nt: TGTGCCACCAGCAGAGACAGAGGGGGCGCGTCTGAAAAACTGTTTTTT; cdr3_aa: CATSRDRGGASEKLFF
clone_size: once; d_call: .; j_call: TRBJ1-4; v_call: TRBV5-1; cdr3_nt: TGCGCCAGCCAAGAAGCAACTAATGAAAAACTGTTTTTT; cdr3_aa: CASQEATNEKLFF
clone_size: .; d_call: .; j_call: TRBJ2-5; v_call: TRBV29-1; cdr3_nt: TGCAGCTGGGGGCAGCAAGAGACCCAGTACTTC; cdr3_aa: CSWGQQETQYF
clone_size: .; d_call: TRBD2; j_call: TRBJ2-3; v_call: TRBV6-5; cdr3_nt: TGTGCCAGCAGTAGCCTAGCGGGAGGAACAGATACGCAGTATTTT; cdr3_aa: CASSSLAGGTDTQYF
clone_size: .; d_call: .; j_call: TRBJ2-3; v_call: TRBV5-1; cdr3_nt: TGCGCCAGCAGCTTGGAACCGTCTGGCACAGATACGCAGTATTTT; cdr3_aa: CASSLEPSGTDTQYF
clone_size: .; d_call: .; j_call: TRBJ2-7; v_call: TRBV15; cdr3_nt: TGTGCCACCAGCAGGGGGGCGGGAGTAGACTCCTACGAGCAGTACTTC; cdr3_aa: CATSRGAGVDSYEQYF
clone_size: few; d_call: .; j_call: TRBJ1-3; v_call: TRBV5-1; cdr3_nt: TGCGCCAGCAGCTTATTGGGACCTACATCTGGAAACACCATATATTTT; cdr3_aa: CASSLLGPTSGNTIYF
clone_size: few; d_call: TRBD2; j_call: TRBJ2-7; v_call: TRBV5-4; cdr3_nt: TGTGCCAGCAGCTTGTTAGCGGGACAAGGAAGGGGCGAGCAGTACTTC; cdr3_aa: CASSLLAGQGRGEQYF
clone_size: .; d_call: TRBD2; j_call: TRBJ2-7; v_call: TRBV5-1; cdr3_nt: TGCGCCAGCAGCGCTAGCGGAGCCCACGAGCAGTACTTC; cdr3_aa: CASSASGAHEQYF
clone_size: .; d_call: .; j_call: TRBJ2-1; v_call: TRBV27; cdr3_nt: TGTGCCAGCAGTTCGCCATCCAGGGGCCATGAGCAGTTCTTC; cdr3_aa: CASSSPSRGHEQFF
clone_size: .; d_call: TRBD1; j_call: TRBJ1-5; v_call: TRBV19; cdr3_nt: TGTGCCAGTAGTGGGGACAGGGGGAGACAAAATCAGCCCCAGCATTTT; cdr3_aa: CASSGDRGRQNQPQHF
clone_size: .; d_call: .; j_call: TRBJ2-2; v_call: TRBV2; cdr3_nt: TGTGCCAGCAGACGCCGGGACCAGTCCACCGGGGAGCTGTTTTTT; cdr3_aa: CASRRRDQSTGELFF
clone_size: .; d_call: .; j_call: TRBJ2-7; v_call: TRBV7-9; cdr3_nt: TGTGCCAGCAGGGCGCCGGCGGATATCTACGAGCAGTACTTC; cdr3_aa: CASRAPADIYEQYF
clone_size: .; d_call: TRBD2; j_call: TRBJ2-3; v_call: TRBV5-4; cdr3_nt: TGTGCCAGCAGCTCAGGACTAGCGGGAGGCACAGATACGCAGTATTTT; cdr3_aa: CASSSGLAGGTDTQYF
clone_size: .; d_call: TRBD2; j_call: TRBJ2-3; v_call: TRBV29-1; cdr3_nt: TGCAGCGCTGCCCGCTCTAGCGGGAGGAGGACAGATACGCAGTATTTT; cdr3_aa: CSAARSSGRRTDTQYF
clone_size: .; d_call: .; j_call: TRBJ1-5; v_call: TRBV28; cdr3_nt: TGTGCCAGCAGTTTTTTTGGAGGCAATCAGCCCCAGCATTTT; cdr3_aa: CASSFFGGNQPQHF
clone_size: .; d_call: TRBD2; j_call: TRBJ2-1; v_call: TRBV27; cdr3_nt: TGTGCCAGCAGGTCCGGGACTAGCGGGAACAATGAGCAGTTCTTC; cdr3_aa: CASRSGTSGNNEQFF
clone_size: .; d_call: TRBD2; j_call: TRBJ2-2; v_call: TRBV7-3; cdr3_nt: TGTGCCAGCAGCCCGGTGGGGAGGGCGGGGACCGGGGAGCTGTTTTTT; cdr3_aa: CASSPVGRAGTGELFF
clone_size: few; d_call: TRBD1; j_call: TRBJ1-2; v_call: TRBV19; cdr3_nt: TGTGCCAGTAGCTCCGGACAGGGGCTCTATGGCTACACCTTC; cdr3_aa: CASSSGQGLYGYTF
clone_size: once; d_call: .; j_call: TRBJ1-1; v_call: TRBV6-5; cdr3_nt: TGTGCCAGCAGCCGGACAGAGAACACTGAAGCTTTCTTT; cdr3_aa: CASSRTENTEAFF